Presented here are 2 T cell receptor beta chains from one specimen sequenced in a study of OX40 agonist ivuxolimab in advanced cancers. This table comes from immunoSEQ multiplex PCR, and its TCRdb copy is limited to in-frame clones, with some not included. The sample lists under 11,000 clones, 77% seen once, with roughly 15% in the top ten. The sample in question was CD4+ or CD8+ T cells sorted from blood, obtained in a trial of the OX40 agonist ivuxolimab. The receptor set was obtained from an adult with an advanced solid tumor such as melanoma, head and neck, liver or kidney cancer.

V is TRBV28 and J is TRBJ2-5; 8 positions match TRBD1. Germline trimming cut 6 bases from V and 3 bases from J; bases unmatched to any gene: 3. The CDR3 length is 13 residues. Looked up from germline, CDR1 is MDHEN and CDR2 is SYDVKM. The CDR3 sequence is CASSATGEETQYF. The CDR3 DNA reads TGTGCCAGCAGCGCGACAGGGGAAGAGACCCAGTACTTC.

This clone has just one count. The CDR3 DNA sequence: TGCGCCAGCAGCGCTGGACAGCCTCCTTGGGGTGGCTACACCTTC. It specifies CASSAGQPPWGGYTF. The chain uses TRBV5-1 and TRBJ1-2, with D tentatively TRBD1 (6 bases). The CDR3 is 15 amino acids. V lost 4 bases, J lost 7 bases, and 20 bases lay in between. Per the germline V gene, CDR1 is SGHRS and CDR2 is YFSETQ. The complete variable domain, with remaining parts taken from reference TRBV5-1 and TRBJ1-2, reads KAGVTQTPRYLIKTRGQQVTLSCSPISGHRSVSWYQQTPGQGLQFLFEYFSETQRNKGNFPGRFSGRQFSNSRSEMNVSTLELGDSALYLCASSAGQPPWGGYTFGSGTRLTVV.